This T cell receptor beta chain was retrieved from a study of sequential checkpoint blockade in melanoma. CDR1 LGHNT and CDR2 FRNRAP come from the germline V gene. The CDR3 is made up of 13 amino acids. V shed 2 bases, J shed 10 bases, and the junction held 6 bases outside the gene matches. Treatment: randomized to nivolumab then ipilimumab (arm A) or the reverse (arm B). This table comes from immunoSEQ multiplex PCR, and its TCRdb copy is limited to in-frame clones, with some not included. This table has 20,000 to 25,000 clones, more than 80% appearing once. The sample in question was CD8+ T cells sorted from blood (inferred from file names), obtained from a patient given nivolumab and ipilimumab in sequence. The chain couples TRBV12-5 to TRBJ1-1; 8 bases match TRBD1. The sequence came from a human donor with melanoma. CDR3 nucleotides: TGTGCTAGTGGTTTGACCCAGGGGGCGGCAGCTTTCTTT. It yields the protein CASGLTQGAAAFF.